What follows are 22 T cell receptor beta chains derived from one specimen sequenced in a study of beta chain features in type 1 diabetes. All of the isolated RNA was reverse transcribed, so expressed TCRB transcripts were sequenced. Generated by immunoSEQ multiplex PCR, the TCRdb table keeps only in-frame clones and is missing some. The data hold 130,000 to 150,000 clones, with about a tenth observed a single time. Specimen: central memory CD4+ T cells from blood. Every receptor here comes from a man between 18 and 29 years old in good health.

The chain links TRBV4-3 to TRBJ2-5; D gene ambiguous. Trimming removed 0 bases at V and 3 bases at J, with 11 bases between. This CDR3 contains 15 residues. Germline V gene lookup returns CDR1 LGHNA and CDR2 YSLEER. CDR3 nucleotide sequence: TGCGCCAGCAGCCAAGATGGGCTACCCAAAGAGACCCAGTACTTC. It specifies CASSQDGLPKETQYF.

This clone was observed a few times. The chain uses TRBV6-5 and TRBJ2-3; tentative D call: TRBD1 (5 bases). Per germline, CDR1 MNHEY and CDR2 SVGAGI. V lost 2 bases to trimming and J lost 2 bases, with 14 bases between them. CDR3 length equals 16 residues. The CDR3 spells CASSYDGQGYTDTQYF. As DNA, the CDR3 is TGTGCCAGCAGTTACGATGGGCAGGGCTACACAGATACGCAGTATTTT.

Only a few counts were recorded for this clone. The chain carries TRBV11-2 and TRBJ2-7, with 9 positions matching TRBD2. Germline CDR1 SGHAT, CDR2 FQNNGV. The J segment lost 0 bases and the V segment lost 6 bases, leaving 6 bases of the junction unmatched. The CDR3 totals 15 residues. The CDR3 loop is CASRASGGSSYEQYF. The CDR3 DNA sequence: TGTGCCAGCAGGGCCAGCGGGGGGAGCTCCTACGAGCAGTACTTC.

The CDR3 sequence is CASSFGTEYGYTF. The CDR3 DNA reads TGTGCCAGCAGCTTCGGGACAGAATATGGCTACACCTTC. The chain employs TRBV7-9 and TRBJ1-2, with TRBD1 matching 7 bases. Germline V gene lookup returns CDR1 SEHNR and CDR2 FQNEAQ (reference sequence). The CDR3 contains 13 residues. The V gene end was trimmed by 3 bases and the J gene end by 5 bases; junction bases not matched to a gene: 3.

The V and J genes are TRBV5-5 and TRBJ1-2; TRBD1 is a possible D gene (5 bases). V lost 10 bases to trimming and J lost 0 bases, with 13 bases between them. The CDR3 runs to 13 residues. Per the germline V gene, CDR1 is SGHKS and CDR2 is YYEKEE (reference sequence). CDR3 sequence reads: CAGEEGPNYGYTF. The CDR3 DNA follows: TGTGCCGGTGAGGAGGGGCCTAACTATGGCTACACCTTC.

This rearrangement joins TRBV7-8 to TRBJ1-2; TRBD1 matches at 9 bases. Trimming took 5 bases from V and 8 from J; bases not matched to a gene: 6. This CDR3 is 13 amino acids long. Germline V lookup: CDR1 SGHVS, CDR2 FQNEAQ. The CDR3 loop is CASSVQGARGYTF. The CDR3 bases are TGTGCCAGCAGCGTACAGGGGGCTCGGGGCTACACCTTC.

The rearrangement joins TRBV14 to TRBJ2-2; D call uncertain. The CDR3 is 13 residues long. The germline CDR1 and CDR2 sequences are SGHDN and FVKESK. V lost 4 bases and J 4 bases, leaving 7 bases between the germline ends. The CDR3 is CASSPPGTGELFF. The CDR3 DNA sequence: TGTGCCAGCAGCCCGCCCGGCACCGGGGAGCTGTTTTTT.

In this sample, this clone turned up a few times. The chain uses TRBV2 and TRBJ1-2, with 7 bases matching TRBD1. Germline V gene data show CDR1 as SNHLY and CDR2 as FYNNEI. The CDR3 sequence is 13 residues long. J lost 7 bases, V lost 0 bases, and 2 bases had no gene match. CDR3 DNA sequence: TGTGCCAGCAGTGAAGCAGGGGGCGCTGGCTACACCTTC. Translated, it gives CASSEAGGAGYTF.

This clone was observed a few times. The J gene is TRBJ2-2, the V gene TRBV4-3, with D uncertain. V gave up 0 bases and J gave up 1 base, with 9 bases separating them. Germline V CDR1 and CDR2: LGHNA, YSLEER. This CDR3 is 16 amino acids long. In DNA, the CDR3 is TGCGCCAGCAGCCAAGATCGACGGGTGAACACCGGGGAGCTGTTTTTT. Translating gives CASSQDRRVNTGELFF.

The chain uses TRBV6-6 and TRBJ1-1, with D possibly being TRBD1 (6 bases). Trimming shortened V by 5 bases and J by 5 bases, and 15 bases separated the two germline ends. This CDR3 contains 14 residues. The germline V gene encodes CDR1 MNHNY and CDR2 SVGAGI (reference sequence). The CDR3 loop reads CASSIRGFRTEAFF. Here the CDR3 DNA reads TGTGCCAGCAGTATAAGGGGGTTTCGGACTGAAGCTTTCTTT.

The CDR3 loop is CASSYQQGAYEQYF. The CDR3 DNA sequence: TGTGCCAGCAGTTATCAACAGGGGGCCTACGAGCAGTACTTC. The gene calls are TRBV7-2 and TRBJ2-7, with TRBD1 matching 8 bases. This CDR3 is built from 14 residues. From germline, CDR1 is SGHTA and CDR2 FQGNSA. The junction had 6 bases not matched to a gene; V was cut back by 6 bases and J by 2 bases.

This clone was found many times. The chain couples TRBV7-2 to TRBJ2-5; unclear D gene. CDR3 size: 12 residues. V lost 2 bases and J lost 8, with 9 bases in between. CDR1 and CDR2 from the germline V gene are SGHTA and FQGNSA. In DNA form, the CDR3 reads TGTGCCAGCAGCTTAACCGACAAAACCCAGTACTTC. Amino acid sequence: CASSLTDKTQYF.

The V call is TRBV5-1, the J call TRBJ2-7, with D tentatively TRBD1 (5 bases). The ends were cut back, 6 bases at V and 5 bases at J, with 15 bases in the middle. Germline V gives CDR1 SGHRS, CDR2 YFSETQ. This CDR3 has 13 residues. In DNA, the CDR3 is TGCGCCAGCACGAGGCAGGGCGCGGACGAGCAGTACTTC. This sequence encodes CASTRQGADEQYF.

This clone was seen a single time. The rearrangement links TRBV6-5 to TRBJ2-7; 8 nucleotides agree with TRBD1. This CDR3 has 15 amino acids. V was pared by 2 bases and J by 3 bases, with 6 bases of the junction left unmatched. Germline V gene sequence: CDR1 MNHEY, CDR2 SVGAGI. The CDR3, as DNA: TGTGCCAGCAGTTACGTCGGACAGGGTAACTACGAGCAGTACTTC. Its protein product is CASSYVGQGNYEQYF.

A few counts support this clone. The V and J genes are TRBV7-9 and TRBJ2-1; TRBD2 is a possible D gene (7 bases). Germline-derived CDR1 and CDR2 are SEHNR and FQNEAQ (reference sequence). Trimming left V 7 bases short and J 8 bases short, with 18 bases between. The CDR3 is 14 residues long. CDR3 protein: CASIKGGQGYEQFF. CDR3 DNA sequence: TGTGCCAGCATCAAGGGGGGGCAGGGCTATGAGCAGTTCTTC.

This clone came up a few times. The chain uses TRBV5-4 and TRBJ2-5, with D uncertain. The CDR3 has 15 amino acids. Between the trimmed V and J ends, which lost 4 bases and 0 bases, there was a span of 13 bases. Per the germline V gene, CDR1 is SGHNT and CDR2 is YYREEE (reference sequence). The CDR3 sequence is CASSGLASNQETQYF. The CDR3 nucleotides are TGTGCCAGCAGCGGGCTTGCATCAAACCAAGAGACCCAGTACTTC.

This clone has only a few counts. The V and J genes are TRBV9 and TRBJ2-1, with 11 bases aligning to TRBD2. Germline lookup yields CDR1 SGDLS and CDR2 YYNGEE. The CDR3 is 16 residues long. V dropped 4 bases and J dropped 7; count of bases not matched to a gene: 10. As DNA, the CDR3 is TGTGCCAGCAGCCCCCACCATGCTAGCGGGGGGAATGAGCAGTTCTTC. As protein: CASSPHHASGGNEQFF.

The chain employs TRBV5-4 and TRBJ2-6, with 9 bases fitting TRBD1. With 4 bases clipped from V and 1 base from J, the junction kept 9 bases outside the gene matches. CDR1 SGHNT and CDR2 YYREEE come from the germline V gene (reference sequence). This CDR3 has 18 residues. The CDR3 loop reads CASSVSGTGWSGANVLTF. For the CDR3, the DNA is TGTGCCAGCAGCGTGTCCGGGACAGGGTGGTCTGGGGCCAACGTCCTGACTTTC.

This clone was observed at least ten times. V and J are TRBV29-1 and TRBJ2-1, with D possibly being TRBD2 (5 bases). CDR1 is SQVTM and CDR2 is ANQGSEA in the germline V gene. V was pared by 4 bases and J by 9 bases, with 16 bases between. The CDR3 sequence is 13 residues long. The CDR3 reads CSVGETPGGEQFF. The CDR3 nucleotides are TGCAGCGTTGGGGAGACTCCAGGCGGTGAGCAGTTCTTC.

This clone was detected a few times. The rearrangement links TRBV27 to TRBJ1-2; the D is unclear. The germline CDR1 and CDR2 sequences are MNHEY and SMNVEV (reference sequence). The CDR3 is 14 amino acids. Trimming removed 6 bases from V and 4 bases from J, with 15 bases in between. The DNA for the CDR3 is TGTGCCAGCAGCAGGATCTCCTTTGGCTATGGCTACACCTTC. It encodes CASSRISFGYGYTF.

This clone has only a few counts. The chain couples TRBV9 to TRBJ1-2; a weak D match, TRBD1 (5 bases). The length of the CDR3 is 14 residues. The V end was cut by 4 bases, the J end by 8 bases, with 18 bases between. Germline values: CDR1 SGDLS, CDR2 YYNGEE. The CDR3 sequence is CASSKLRDSGGYTF. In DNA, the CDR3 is TGTGCCAGCAGCAAACTCAGGGATTCAGGCGGCTACACCTTC. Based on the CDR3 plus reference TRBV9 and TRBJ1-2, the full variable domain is DSGVTQTPKHLITATGQRVTLRCSPRSGDLSVYWYQQSLDQGLQFLIQYYNGEERAKGNILERFSAQQFPDLHSELNLSSLELGDSALYFCASSKLRDSGGYTFGSGTRLTVV.

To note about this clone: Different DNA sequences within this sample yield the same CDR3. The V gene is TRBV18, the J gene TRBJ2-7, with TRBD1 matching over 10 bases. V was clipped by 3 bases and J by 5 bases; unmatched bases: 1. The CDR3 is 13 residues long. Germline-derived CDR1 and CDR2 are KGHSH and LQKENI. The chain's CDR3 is CASSPGQGDEQYF. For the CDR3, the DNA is TGTGCCAGCTCACCTGGACAGGGGGACGAGCAGTACTTC.